Shown below are 25 T cell receptor beta chains from a single sample sequenced in a study of CD8+CD57+ T cells in acquired aplastic anemia (dated by TCRdb to 2016 to 2018). Sequencer: Illumina HiSeq 2000. Genomic DNA served as template for TCR beta VDJ combination and CDR3 sequence profiling. TCRdb handled the public reads itself, with Q25 trimming in fastp and clone calling in MiXCR, and kept productive beta chains. Rows matching on CDR3 protein sequence are summarized as one entry with the most common DNA and genes. The sample contains about 120,000 distinct CDR3 sequences, 50% to 70% of them found a single time. The ten largest account for approximately 28% of the sample. The patients picked for sequencing were ones in whom flow cytometry had shown an expansion of CD8+CD57+ cells. Sequenced material: sorted CD4+, CD8+, or CD8+CD57+ T cells (not recorded which) from PBMCs. These receptors originate from a human donor with aplastic anemia.

The chain uses TRBV7-8 and TRBJ1-1, with D hard to call. The V gene's germline CDR1 is SGHVS and CDR2 FQNEAQ. V dropped 5 bases and J dropped 7 bases, with 8 bases sitting between them. The CDR3 is 11 amino acids. The chain's CDR3 is CASSRPFEAFF. CDR3 sequence (DNA): TGTGCCAGCAGCCGGCCATTTGAAGCTTTCTTT.

The gene calls are TRBV29-1 and TRBJ2-1; D tentatively reads TRBD1 or TRBD2 (5 bases each). V lost 8 bases and J 1 base, leaving 18 bases between the germline ends. The CDR3 covers 15 residues. Germline lookup yields CDR1 SQVTM and CDR2 ANQGSEA. The CDR3 DNA is TGCAGCCTGGCAGGGACGATGAAGTCCTACAATGAGCAGTTCTTC. Its translation is CSLAGTMKSYNEQFF.

The chain employs TRBV20-1 and TRBJ2-7; TRBD1 agrees at 9 bases. The CDR3 sequence is 13 residues long. V lost 6 bases to trimming and J lost 5 bases; unmatched junction nucleotides: 8. Germline loops: CDR1 DFQATT, CDR2 SNEGSKA (reference sequence). The CDR3 here is CSATGTGKDEQYF. CDR3 DNA sequence: TGCAGTGCAACCGGGACAGGGAAGGACGAGCAGTACTTC.

This clonotype came up a few times. The rearrangement uses TRBV11-1 and TRBJ1-6; 11 bases fit TRBD1. With 4 bases clipped from V and 10 bases from J, the junction kept 9 bases outside the gene matches. The CDR3 runs 16 residues. Germline CDR1 and CDR2: SGHAT and FQDESV (reference sequence). DNA of the CDR3: TGTGCCAGCAGCTCATACCCGGGACAGGGGGAATCACCCCTCCACTTT. Protein: CASSSYPGQGESPLHF.

The chain joins TRBV29-1 to TRBJ1-2, with 8 bases aligning to TRBD1. The length of the CDR3 is 15 residues. The germline V gene encodes CDR1 SQVTM and CDR2 ANQGSEA. J gave up 0 bases and V 5 bases, and 8 bases lay outside the gene matches. The CDR3 is CSVQSGQGANYGYTF. Here the CDR3 DNA reads TGCAGCGTTCAAAGTGGACAGGGAGCTAACTATGGCTACACCTTC.

The J gene is TRBJ2-7, the V gene TRBV24-1; perhaps TRBD2 as D (6 bases). The germline gives CDR1 KGHDR, CDR2 SFDVKD. Trimming cost V 4 bases and J 0 bases, with 12 bases left between them. This CDR3 contains 15 residues. The CDR3 region has the DNA TGTGCCACCAGTGACGGGGCGGGGAGCTCCTACGAGCAGTACTTC. Its protein is CATSDGAGSSYEQYF.

The V call is TRBV28, the J call TRBJ2-3; 7 bases line up with TRBD1. Germline CDR1 reads MDHEN; CDR2 reads SYDVKM. Losses at the gene ends were 8 bases for V and 0 bases for J; bases not matched to a gene: 5. The CDR3 consists of 14 residues. The CDR3 DNA reads TGTGCCAGCGGGCCGGACAGGAGCACAGATACGCAGTATTTT. Translating gives CASGPDRSTDTQYF.

The V and J genes are TRBV18 and TRBJ2-1; 9 bases agree with TRBD2. The CDR3 has 13 residues. Germline values: CDR1 KGHSH, CDR2 LQKENI. V was clipped by 2 bases and J by 11 bases; unmatched bases: 4. CDR3 coding DNA: TGTGCCAGCTCACCAAATTCTAGCGGGAAGCAGTTCTTC. This gives the protein CASSPNSSGKQFF.

On this clonotype: This may be a read error, as it is one base from a much larger clone. The chain combines TRBV4-3 with TRBJ1-1; no clear D. V lost 0 bases and J 0 bases, leaving 8 bases between the germline ends. The CDR3 sequence is 15 residues long. CDR1 and CDR2 (germline): LGHNA, YSLEER. CDR3 loop: CASSQEEPMNTEAFF. In DNA form, the CDR3 reads TGCGCCAGCAGCCAAGAAGAGCCAATGAACACTGAAGCTTTCTTT.

V usage is TRBV29-1 and J usage is TRBJ2-2; D unclear. This CDR3 spans 12 amino acids. CDR1 is SQVTM and CDR2 is ANQGSEA in the germline V gene. V lost 6 bases and J 1 base, leaving 6 bases between the germline ends. Here the CDR3 DNA reads TGCAGCGTGCAGCAGAACACCGGGGAGCTGTTTTTT. It is translated as CSVQQNTGELFF.

In its sample, this clonotype was seen a few times. This chain connects TRBV2 to TRBJ1-3; 8 bases are shared with TRBD1. CDR3 length equals 14 residues. The V and J ends lost 6 bases and 4 bases, in that order; junction bases with no gene match: 5. Per germline, CDR1 SNHLY and CDR2 FYNNEI. As DNA, the CDR3 is TGTGCCAGCAGCCGGACAGGGACCGGAAACACCATATATTTT. Translation: CASSRTGTGNTIYF.

In this sample, this clonotype turned up a few times. This chain uses TRBV20-1 with TRBJ2-1, with 12 bases that match TRBD2. Germline CDR1 DFQATT, CDR2 SNEGSKA (reference sequence). J lost 15 bases, V lost 6 bases, and 6 bases had no gene match. CDR3 length equals 11 residues. The chain's CDR3 is CSATGLAGLFF. CDR3 coding DNA: TGCAGTGCAACGGGACTAGCGGGCCTGTTCTTC.

Of note for this clonotype: A junction end diverges from the germline sequence, so it may reflect a read error. The chain combines TRBV15 with TRBJ1-2; 8 bases map to TRBD1. The CDR3 is 11 amino acids. CDR1 LNHNV and CDR2 YYDKDF come from the germline V gene (reference sequence). The CDR3 sequence: CATRGLAGNTF. DNA for the CDR3: TGTGCGACCAGGGGGCTAGCTGGAAACACCTTC.

This clonotype has only one observation. The chain has TRBV20-1 and TRBJ1-5, with 9 bases aligning to TRBD1. The V and J ends lost 5 bases and 1 base, in that order; junction bases with no gene match: 6. The CDR3 is made up of 15 amino acids. Looked up from germline, CDR1 is DFQATT and CDR2 is SNEGSKA (reference sequence). Written as DNA, the CDR3 is TGCAGTGCTCAACGGACAGGGGAAAGCAATCAGCCCCAGCATTTT. Amino acid sequence: CSAQRTGESNQPQHF.

The rearrangement uses TRBV7-8 and TRBJ2-2; D gene unclear. Trimming took off 6 bases at V and 6 bases at J, with 5 bases between the two ends. From germline, CDR1 is SGHVS and CDR2 FQNEAQ. The CDR3 contains 11 residues. The CDR3: CASSTAGELFF. CDR3 coding DNA: TGTGCCAGCAGTACCGCCGGGGAGCTGTTTTTT.

This clonotype came up many times. The chain joins TRBV3-1 to TRBJ2-7; tentative D call: TRBD2 (5 bases). This CDR3 spans 14 amino acids. Looked up from germline, CDR1 is LGHDT and CDR2 is YNNKEL (reference sequence). V lost 1 base, J lost 3 bases, and 10 bases lay in between. CDR3 residues: CASSQGRGLYEQYF. The CDR3 DNA is TGTGCCAGCAGCCAAGGTCGCGGGCTCTACGAGCAGTACTTC.

The gene calls are TRBV2 and TRBJ1-4; D ambiguous. Germline loops: CDR1 SNHLY, CDR2 FYNNEI. With 6 bases removed from V and 6 bases from J, the gap between germline ends came to 14 bases. This CDR3 comprises 14 residues. CDR3 amino acids: CASRQEDAYEKLFF. For the CDR3, the DNA is TGTGCCAGCAGGCAGGAGGACGCCTATGAAAAACTGTTTTTT.

The rearrangement joins TRBV7-9 to TRBJ2-7; D gene ambiguous. Germline V CDR1 and CDR2: SEHNR, FQNEAQ (reference sequence). The V and J ends lost 1 base and 7 bases respectively, with 8 bases between them. The CDR3 runs 12 residues. CDR3 DNA sequence: TGTGCCAGCAGCTTAGGGCAGGCTGAGCAGTACTTC. It is translated as CASSLGQAEQYF.

Here the CDR3 reads CATSREVRVLNTEAFF. The DNA for the CDR3 is TGTGCCACCAGCAGAGAGGTGAGGGTTTTGAACACTGAAGCTTTCTTT. This chain links TRBV15 with TRBJ1-1, with unresolved D. The V gene lost 0 bases and the J gene lost 0 bases, with 11 bases spanning the gap. The V gene's germline CDR1 is LNHNV and CDR2 YYDKDF (reference sequence). The CDR3 spans 16 residues.

At least ten counts were recorded for this clonotype. This chain links TRBV7-2 with TRBJ2-1, with 9 nucleotides matching TRBD1. CDR1 is SGHTA, CDR2 FQGNSA, per germline. Losses at the gene ends were 5 bases for V and 9 bases for J; bases not matched to a gene: 11. The length of the CDR3 is 15 residues. The CDR3, as DNA: TGTGCCAGCAGCAACCGGGACAGGGCCCTTTTTGAGCAGTTCTTC. Its protein is CASSNRDRALFEQFF.

This clonotype was recorded once. The chain recombines TRBV19 with TRBJ1-1, with 7 bases aligning to TRBD1. Losses at the gene ends were 5 bases for V and 0 bases for J; bases not matched to a gene: 3. CDR1 and CDR2 from the germline V gene are LNHDA and SQIVND (reference sequence). The CDR3 covers 14 residues. CDR3 nucleotides: TGTGCCAGTAGTGAGGGACAGATGAACACTGAAGCTTTCTTT. Translated: CASSEGQMNTEAFF.

For the CDR3, the DNA is TGCGCCAGCAGCCAAGGGGACTCCCTTAATGAGCAGTTCTTC. Its protein product is CASSQGDSLNEQFF. The V call is TRBV4-1, the J call TRBJ2-1; possibly TRBD2 for D (6 bases). The germline V and J ends were trimmed by 1 base and 7 bases, with 11 bases remaining between them. Germline V gene lookup returns CDR1 MGHRA and CDR2 YSYEKL. The CDR3 consists of 14 residues.

The chain recombines TRBV20-1 with TRBJ1-2; no clear D gene. Germline V lookup: CDR1 DFQATT, CDR2 SNEGSKA (reference sequence). CDR3 length: 13 amino acids. Trimming shortened V by 3 bases and J by 5 bases, and 13 bases separated the two germline ends. Here the CDR3 reads CSARKEEAYGYTF. CDR3 nucleotides: TGCAGTGCTAGGAAAGAGGAGGCTTATGGCTACACCTTC.

This clonotype was recorded at least ten times. The J gene is TRBJ2-1, the V gene TRBV7-9; TRBD2 matches at 10 bases. Germline V gene sequence: CDR1 SEHNR, CDR2 FQNEAQ (reference sequence). The CDR3 is made up of 16 amino acids. Germline trimming cut 1 base from V and 6 bases from J; bases unmatched to any gene: 6. The CDR3: CASSLVTSGRANEQFF. The CDR3 DNA follows: TGTGCCAGCAGCTTAGTCACCAGCGGGAGGGCCAATGAGCAGTTCTTC.

This clonotype showed up just a few times. The chain has TRBV20-1 and TRBJ2-1, with D possibly matching TRBD1 (6 bases). This CDR3 is built from 12 residues. Trimming shortened V by 6 bases and J by 3 bases, and 9 bases separated the two germline ends. Germline loops: CDR1 DFQATT, CDR2 SNEGSKA (reference sequence). The chain's CDR3 is CSARTDYNEQFF. As DNA, the CDR3 is TGCAGTGCAAGGACAGACTACAATGAGCAGTTCTTC.